This entry is about one T cell receptor beta chain. Source study methods: How many nucleated cells were present was estimated from reference gene primer amplification. The data were produced by immunoSEQ multiplex PCR, yet TCRdb's version contains in-frame clones alone and is incomplete. That table is the source of V, J and clone size, and D and trimming were worked out from the DNA. The sample lists more than 250,000 clones; approximately 80% were seen once. The data were taken from a study of blood T cell repertoires in COVID-19. Trimming took off 5 bases at V and 3 bases at J, with 11 bases between the two ends. Per germline, CDR1 SQVTM and CDR2 ANQGSEA. CDR3 length: 13 amino acids. Participants spanned ages about 18 to 100 years and resided in 20 to 25 US areas.

V is TRBV29-1 and J is TRBJ2-1, with D perhaps matching TRBD1 (5 bases). The sequence was obtained from a man between 35 and 55 years old who had been exposed to COVID-19. Sequencing input: PBMCs or T cells enriched from blood (not recorded which). The CDR3 sequence: CSVKQVLYNEQFF. CDR3 coding DNA: TGCAGCGTTAAACAGGTTCTCTACAATGAGCAGTTCTTC.